Each of the 9 T cell receptor beta chains below was sequenced from the same sample in a study of T-cell memory formation after mild COVID-19. TCRdb fed the 5' RACE reads into MiXCR, producing one record per CDR3 protein. The table includes tens of thousands of distinct CDR3 sequences, 15% to 20% detected once. Sequenced: PBMCs or a T cell subset sorted from them (not recorded which). These receptors all come from an adult woman who had mild COVID-19 (a few samples of this study predate the infection). Cell type and time point are not known.

This clonotype has a handful of counts. V and J are TRBV7-6 and TRBJ2-6, with TRBD1 as a possible D gene (7 bases). The CDR3 extends over 15 amino acids. V lost 1 base, J lost 13 bases, and 17 bases lay in between. The germline V gene has CDR1 SGHVS and CDR2 FNYEAQ. The CDR3 nucleotides read TGTGCCAGCAGCTTAGGGGCGGGACAGATCGAGGTCCTGACTTTC. Amino acids: CASSLGAGQIEVLTF.

This chain uses TRBV7-8 with TRBJ2-7, with 7 bases aligning to TRBD2. Losses at the gene ends were 3 bases for V and 2 bases for J; bases not matched to a gene: 1. CDR3 length: 13 amino acids. CDR1 is SGHVS, CDR2 FQNEAQ, per germline. CDR3 amino acids: CASSFRGAYEQYF. CDR3 DNA sequence: TGTGCCAGCAGCTTCCGGGGGGCCTACGAGCAGTACTTC.

By sample fraction, this clonotype is medium-sized. This rearrangement joins TRBV5-1 to TRBJ2-3; TRBD2 aligns across 7 bases. Per the germline V gene, CDR1 is SGHRS and CDR2 is YFSETQ. The CDR3 covers 16 residues. Trimming removed 1 base from V and 2 bases from J; junction bases left unmatched: 7. CDR3 amino acids: CASSLTGRASTDTQYF. CDR3 sequence (DNA): TGCGCCAGCAGCTTGACGGGGAGGGCATCCACAGATACGCAGTATTTT.

CDR3 residues: CASSLLAGSSYNEQFF. Written as DNA, the CDR3 is TGTGCCAGCAGCTTACTAGCGGGCTCCTCCTACAATGAGCAGTTCTTC. The rearrangement links TRBV7-3 to TRBJ2-1, with 8 bases matching TRBD2. Germline loops: CDR1 SGHTA, CDR2 FQGTGA. The ends lost 2 bases at V and 0 bases at J; junction bases unmatched: 3. This CDR3 is built from 16 residues. The whole variable domain, filled in from reference TRBV7-3 and TRBJ2-1, reads GAGVSQTPSNKVTEKGKYVELRCDPISGHTALYWYRQSLGQGPEFLIYFQGTGAADDSGLPNDRFFAVRPEGSVSTLKIQRTERGDSAVYLCASSLLAGSSYNEQFFGPGTRLTVL.

The chain joins TRBV6-2 or TRBV6-3 to TRBJ1-1; D ambiguous. The germline V and J ends were trimmed by 4 bases and 3 bases, with 18 bases remaining between them. Germline V gene data show CDR1 as MNHEY and CDR2 as SVGEGT. The CDR3 has 16 amino acids. CDR3 DNA: TGTGCCAGCAGTTTCACACCTCACAGTGCTTACACTGAAGCTTTCTTT. This gives the protein CASSFTPHSAYTEAFF.

This clonotype was detected a few times. The V gene is TRBV5-1, the J gene TRBJ2-7, with 7 bases fitting TRBD1. This CDR3 contains 13 residues. Trimming removed 5 bases from V and 4 bases from J; junction bases left unmatched: 6. Germline-derived CDR1 and CDR2 are SGHRS and YFSETQ. Here the CDR3 DNA reads TGCGCCAGCAGAGCACAGGGGACGTACGAGCAGTACTTC. Amino acids: CASRAQGTYEQYF.

J is TRBJ2-1 and V is TRBV21-1; the D call of TRBD1 is as the table states it, not checked on the DNA. TRBV21-1 is listed as a pseudogene. The CDR3 has 13 amino acids. For the CDR3, the DNA is TGTGCCAGCTGTAGCAGGGGGCCTGACGAGCAGTTCTTC. It yields the protein CASCSRGPDEQFF.

The chain couples TRBV9 to TRBJ2-7, with 8 bases matching TRBD2. J was trimmed by 6 bases and V by 0 bases; bases with no gene match: 8. Germline V gives CDR1 SGDLS, CDR2 YYNGEE. CDR3 length: 15 residues. The chain's CDR3 is CASSVVGGRGAEQYF. In DNA, the CDR3 is TGTGCCAGCAGCGTAGTTGGAGGGCGGGGGGCCGAGCAGTACTTC.

The chain couples TRBV7-8 to TRBJ1-2; D ambiguous. V was cut by 3 bases and J by 0 bases, with 8 bases left in between. CDR3 length: 14 residues. The germline CDR1 and CDR2 sequences are SGHVS and FQNEAQ. This chain's CDR3 is CASSLGGSNYGYTF. CDR3 sequence (DNA): TGTGCCAGCAGCTTGGGCGGATCTAACTATGGCTACACCTTC.